This entry features one T cell receptor beta chain sequence. The protocol was immunoSEQ multiplex PCR, while the TCRdb copy is restricted to in-frame clones and leaves out a portion. The data contain some 170,000 clones, approximately 84% of them singletons. This entry is derived from a study of blood T cell repertoires in COVID-19. At the level of the study: Specimens from acute and convalescent COVID-19 originated in the United States, Italy and Spain. PBMCs, B-cell-depleted T cells, or T cells were the source of the cDNA or gDNA that made up the material.

Cohort assignment relied on participant-reported clinical history. CDR1 and CDR2 (germline): SGHAT, FQNNGV. V lost 5 bases and J lost 7; bases outside the gene matches: 15. This CDR3 contains 16 residues. The sample taken for sequencing was PBMCs or T cells enriched from blood (not recorded which). This sequence was found in a human donor with acute COVID-19. The donor label of this sample is uncertain. The chain uses TRBV11-2 and TRBJ1-2, with 8 bases fitting TRBD1. Written as DNA, the CDR3 is TGTGCCAGCAGCCCCCGGACAGGGCAGGACCCTCTTGGCTACACCTTC. This sequence encodes CASSPRTGQDPLGYTF.